This T cell receptor (beta chain) was found in a study of T cell responses to AZD1222 COVID-19 vaccine. General study results and limits: None of the repertoires were sampled until the peak T cell response had passed. The CD4 TCRs associated with vaccination extended across spike and predominated at 160-218 and 743-854. Unmutated variant regions are reportedly the target of nearly half of TCRs that are spike-specific. In a largely white British group with more females than males, clonal diversity was possibly underestimated.

Some clones are missing from TCRdb's copy, which holds only in-frame ones; the method was immunoSEQ multiplex PCR. The sample comprises 100,000 to 120,000 clones, roughly nine tenths of which are singletons, and 44% rests with the top ten. The CDR3 consists of 15 residues. Trimming took off 5 bases at V and 9 bases at J, with 20 bases between the two ends. Germline V lookup: CDR1 MDHEN, CDR2 SYDVKM. For this clone: Its antigen is as yet unknown.

The sequence came from an adult who received the AZD1222 COVID-19 vaccine. The chain carries TRBV28 and TRBJ2-1; D is perhaps TRBD1 or TRBD2 (5 bases each). Sequences were derived from peripheral blood, sampled 28 days after the second AZD1222 dose. CDR3 bases: TGTGCCAGCAGTGCGCCGGGACCCAAGGCCAGTGAGCAGTTCTTC. Translated: CASSAPGPKASEQFF.